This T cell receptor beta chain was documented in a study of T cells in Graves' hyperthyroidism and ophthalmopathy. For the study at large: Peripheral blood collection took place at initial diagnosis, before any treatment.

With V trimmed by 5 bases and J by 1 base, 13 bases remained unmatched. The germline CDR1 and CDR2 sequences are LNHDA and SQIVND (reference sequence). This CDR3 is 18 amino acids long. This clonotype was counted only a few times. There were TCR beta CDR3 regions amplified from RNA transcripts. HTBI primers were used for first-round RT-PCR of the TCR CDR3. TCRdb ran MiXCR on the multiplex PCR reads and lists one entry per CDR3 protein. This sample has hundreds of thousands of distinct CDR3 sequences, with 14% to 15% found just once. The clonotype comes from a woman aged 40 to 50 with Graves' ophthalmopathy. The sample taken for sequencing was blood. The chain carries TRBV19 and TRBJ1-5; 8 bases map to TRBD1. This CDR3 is CASSSDLAGGLSNQPQHF. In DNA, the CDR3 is TGTGCCAGTAGTTCCGATCTTGCAGGGGGCTTGAGCAATCAGCCCCAGCATTTT.